What follows are 14 T cell receptor beta chains derived from one specimen sequenced in a study of cytomegalovirus exposure and HLA in healthy donors. PCR was performed using 60 Vbeta and 13 Jbeta primers. Here immunoSEQ multiplex PCR was the method, and the copy in TCRdb shows in-frame clones only, minus some. The sample includes over 200,000 clones, roughly 84% seen only once; the top ten take roughly 1.3%. The sequenced sample was PBMCs. These receptors were obtained from a human donor in good health.

The chain links TRBV5-1 to TRBJ2-5; D gene uncertain. The CDR3 is 13 residues long. V lost 2 bases to trimming and J lost 3 bases, with 8 bases between them. In germline, CDR1 is SGHRS, CDR2 YFSETQ. Here the CDR3 reads CASSFTVEETQYF. The CDR3 bases are TGCGCCAGCAGCTTTACAGTGGAAGAGACCCAGTACTTC.

The chain joins TRBV6-5 to TRBJ1-2, with D uncertain. Deletions cut 0 bases from V and 5 bases from J, with 16 bases between. The V gene's germline CDR1 is MNHEY and CDR2 SVGAGI. This CDR3 comprises 16 residues. The CDR3 here is CASSYSRAVPFYGYTF. As DNA, the CDR3 is TGTGCCAGCAGTTACTCGAGGGCAGTGCCGTTTTATGGCTACACCTTC.

The rearrangement links TRBV9 to TRBJ2-1; possibly TRBD2 for D (5 bases). This CDR3 has 17 amino acids. Trimming cost V 0 bases and J 2 bases, with 15 bases left between them. Per germline, CDR1 SGDLS and CDR2 YYNGEE. This CDR3 reads CASSVDFVAGTYNEQFF. DNA for the CDR3: TGTGCCAGCAGCGTAGATTTCGTGGCGGGTACCTACAATGAGCAGTTCTTC.

This rearrangement joins TRBV27 to TRBJ1-5, with D tentatively TRBD1 (6 bases). V was clipped by 3 bases and J by 6 bases, with 12 bases between them. The CDR3 runs 14 residues. Germline V lookup: CDR1 MNHEY, CDR2 SMNVEV (reference sequence). CDR3 sequence reads: CASSLLQGLQPQHF. CDR3 nucleotide sequence: TGTGCCAGCAGTTTGCTCCAGGGGCTTCAGCCCCAGCATTTT.

This chain joins TRBV30 and TRBJ1-1; TRBD1 might be the D (5 bases). The CDR3 contains 13 residues. The V end was cut by 2 bases, the J end by 2 bases, with 9 bases between. Germline V CDR1 and CDR2: GTSNPN, SVGIG (reference sequence). The CDR3 bases are TGTGCCTGGAGTACAGGCTTCAACACTGAAGCTTTCTTT. It encodes CAWSTGFNTEAFF. Full variable domain (missing parts from reference TRBV30 and TRBJ1-1): SQTIHQWPATLVQPVGSPLSLECTVEGTSNPNLYWYRQAAGRGLQLLFYSVGIGQISSEVPQNLSASRPQDRQFILSSKKLLLSDSGFYLCAWSTGFNTEAFFGQGTRLTVV.

The chain uses TRBV27 and TRBJ2-1; TRBD2 matches 15 bases. V lost 6 bases to trimming and J lost 15 bases; unmatched junction nucleotides: 6. Germline CDR1 MNHEY, CDR2 SMNVEV (reference sequence). The CDR3 consists of 13 residues. The DNA for the CDR3 is TGTGCCAGCAGGCCCGGGACTAGCGGGGGGTCGTTCTTC. Protein sequence: CASRPGTSGGSFF.

The CDR3 bases are TGTGCCAGCAGTTTACCTACAGTCTACTATGGCTACACCTTC. This sequence encodes CASSLPTVYYGYTF. The chain joins TRBV28 to TRBJ1-2; D call uncertain. The CDR3 covers 14 residues. The V gene's germline CDR1 is MDHEN and CDR2 SYDVKM. Between the trimmed V and J ends, which lost 2 bases and 3 bases, there was a span of 10 bases.

This clone was seen a single time. V is TRBV7-2 and J is TRBJ2-2, with 14 bases that match TRBD2. After removal of 5 bases from V and 7 bases from J, the junction contained 12 bases not matched to a gene. The CDR3 is 18 amino acids. CDR1 and CDR2 (germline): SGHTA, FQGNSA. CDR3 residues: CASSPAPGTSGSLGELFF. The CDR3 DNA is TGTGCCAGCAGCCCGGCCCCTGGGACTAGCGGGAGTCTCGGGGAGCTGTTTTTT.

With regard to this clone: The junction departs from the called germline gene at one end, perhaps through a read error. This rearrangement joins TRBV7-7 to TRBJ2-1, with 7 positions matching TRBD2. Germline V CDR1 and CDR2: SSHAT, FNYEAQ (reference sequence). The CDR3 totals 15 residues. CDR3 residues: CASSLDGDYYNEQFF. The CDR3 DNA follows: TGTGCTAGCAGCTTAGATGGGGACTATTACAATGAGCAGTTCTTC.

The V gene is TRBV28, the J gene TRBJ1-2; D unclear. Germline V gene data show CDR1 as MDHEN and CDR2 as SYDVKM. This CDR3 contains 14 residues. Trimming pared 5 bases from V and 8 bases from J, leaving 18 bases between. The CDR3 sequence: CASSTSAPSWGYTF. The CDR3, as DNA: TGTGCCAGCAGTACCAGCGCTCCGAGCTGGGGCTACACCTTC.

V usage is TRBV14 and J usage is TRBJ2-1; TRBD2 matches at 11 bases. The trim removed 3 bases at V and 6 bases at J, leaving 1 base unmatched. The germline gives CDR1 SGHDN, CDR2 FVKESK. CDR3 length: 14 amino acids. DNA for the CDR3: TGTGCCAGCAGCCATAGCGGGAGGGCCAATGAGCAGTTCTTC. This codes for CASSHSGRANEQFF.

The rearrangement uses TRBV27 and TRBJ2-7; the match to TRBD2 covers 9 bases. The CDR3 extends over 15 amino acids. V gave up 2 bases and J gave up 2 bases; unmatched junction bases: 4. The V gene's germline CDR1 is MNHEY and CDR2 SMNVEV (reference sequence). The chain's CDR3 is CASSLMAGGPYEQYF. CDR3 DNA: TGTGCCAGCAGTTTAATGGCGGGAGGGCCCTACGAGCAGTACTTC.

Concerning this clone itself: This CDR3 is also generated by other DNA sequences in the sample. V is TRBV19 and J is TRBJ2-1; the match to TRBD1 covers 10 bases. This CDR3 has 14 residues. Per germline, CDR1 LNHDA and CDR2 SQIVND (reference sequence). V shed 5 bases and J 8 bases; nucleotides not matched to a gene: 6. CDR3 bases: TGTGCCAGTAGTCCCGGACAGGGGGTCTATGAGCAGTTCTTC. Its protein is CASSPGQGVYEQFF.

The chain's CDR3 is CASSPFTGGWGNNEQFF. CDR3 DNA: TGTGCCAGCAGTCCGTTCACAGGGGGATGGGGGAACAATGAGCAGTTCTTC. The rearrangement links TRBV28 to TRBJ2-1; 8 bases map to TRBD1. J gave up 5 bases and V 5 bases, and 14 bases lay outside the gene matches. Germline lookup yields CDR1 MDHEN and CDR2 SYDVKM. The CDR3 has 17 residues.